Only a few counts were recorded for the clone carrying this T cell receptor beta chain. No antigen is known for it. As originally analysed: Out-of-frame sequences were removed, leaving some 2 million distinct TCRbeta sequences. Assay: immunoSEQ multiplex PCR; the TCRdb copy retains only in-frame clones and omits some. From that table come the V and J calls and clone size; the DNA was used to work out D and trimming. The sample carries about 82,000 clones, less than 90% recorded once. Single viable CD3+CD4+CD8-CD45RO+ cells were sorted as the memory CD4+ T cells. This entry belongs to a study of memory CD4+ T cells and cytomegalovirus serostatus. The wider study: Healthy Belgian adult donors included roughly ten CMV-positive and 24 CMV-negative people.

Study-level findings and limits: CD4+ memory repertoires contained about two fifths of the 164 reported CMV TCRbeta sequences.

Trimming shortened V by 4 bases and J by 1 base, and 21 bases separated the two germline ends. Germline assignment: CDR1 SGHDT and CDR2 YYEEEE. This CDR3 comprises 17 residues. The sample consisted of memory CD4+ T cells from blood. This rearrangement joins TRBV5-6 to TRBJ2-7, with D possibly being TRBD1 (6 bases). The TCR sequence derives from an adult in good health and CMV-seronegative. The CDR3 spells CASSPTGQLLKSYEQYF. Here the CDR3 DNA reads TGTGCCAGCAGCCCAACTGGACAGCTTCTAAAGTCCTACGAGCAGTACTTC.